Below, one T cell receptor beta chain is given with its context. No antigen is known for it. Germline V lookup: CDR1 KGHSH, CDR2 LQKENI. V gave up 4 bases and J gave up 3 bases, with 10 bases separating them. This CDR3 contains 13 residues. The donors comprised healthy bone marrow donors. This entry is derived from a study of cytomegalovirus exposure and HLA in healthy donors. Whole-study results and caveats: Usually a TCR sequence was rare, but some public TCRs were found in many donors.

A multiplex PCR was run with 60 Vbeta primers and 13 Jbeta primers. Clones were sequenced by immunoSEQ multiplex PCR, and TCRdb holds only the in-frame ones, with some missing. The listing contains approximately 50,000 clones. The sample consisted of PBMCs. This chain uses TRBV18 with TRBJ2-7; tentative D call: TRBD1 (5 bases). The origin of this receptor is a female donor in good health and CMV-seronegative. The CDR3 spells CASSRPGNYEQYF. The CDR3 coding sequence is TGTGCCAGCTCACGTCCAGGGAACTACGAGCAGTACTTC.